The present entry profiles one T cell receptor beta chain with its context. Sequenced by immunoSEQ multiplex PCR; TCRdb stores in-frame clones only, minus some. The sample has tens of thousands of clones, 85% to 95% seen once; the top ten hold approximately 0.4%. This entry belongs to a study of technical replicates of blood from several donors. The CDR3 contains 15 residues. Deletions cut 4 bases from V and 3 bases from J, with 14 bases between. Germline CDR1 and CDR2: SGDLS and YYNGEE. This chain links TRBV9 with TRBJ2-1, with D hard to call. This receptor was identified in a human donor in good health. Sequencing was performed on T cells isolated from PBMCs. The CDR3 bases are TGTGCCAGCAGCTCCTCAGTCAACATCTACAATGAGCAGTTCTTC. Translation: CASSSSVNIYNEQFF.